These T cell receptor beta chains were read from a single sample in a study of OX40 agonist ivuxolimab in advanced cancers. Clones were sequenced by immunoSEQ multiplex PCR, and TCRdb holds only the in-frame ones, with some missing. Among around 75,000 clones listed, nearly 90% were seen once. The specimen comprised CD4+ or CD8+ T cells sorted from blood, sampled in a trial of the OX40 agonist ivuxolimab. The source of these receptors is an adult with an advanced solid tumor such as melanoma, head and neck, liver or kidney cancer. The CDR3 runs from the conserved cysteine through the conserved F or W. The order of the fields is D gene, clone size, V gene, J gene, CDR3 protein, CDR3 DNA. D genes are given only for firm matches. Size is stated for part of the rows, as once, few or many counts, or as a class when the clone is expanded.

>-|-|TRBV6-6|TRBJ2-3
CASSYFSGRTDTQYF
TGTGCCAGCAGTTACTTTAGCGGCAGGACAGATACGCAGTATTTT
>TRBD1|-|TRBV7-2|TRBJ1-2
CASSLLTGDGGYTF
TGTGCCAGCAGCCTATTGACAGGGGACGGTGGCTACACCTTC
>-|-|TRBV6-6|TRBJ2-5
CASSYSQGQETQYF
TGTGCCAGCAGTTACTCACAGGGCCAAGAGACCCAGTACTTC
>TRBD1|-|TRBV5-6|TRBJ2-7
CASSLFGTGEFYEQYF
TGTGCCAGCAGCTTGTTTGGGACAGGGGAATTCTACGAGCAGTACTTC
>-|-|TRBV19|TRBJ1-2
CASSITGSKNGYTF
TGTGCCAGTAGTATAACAGGGAGTAAAAATGGCTACACCTTC
>TRBD1|-|TRBV5-4|TRBJ1-2
CASSLKQGAGGYTF
TGTGCCAGCAGCTTAAAACAGGGGGCGGGAGGCTACACCTTC
>-|few|TRBV30|TRBJ1-4
CAWTGSSNEKLFF
TGTGCCTGGACTGGCAGCTCGAATGAAAAACTGTTTTTT
>-|few|TRBV2|TRBJ1-5
CASRLNQPQHF
TGTGCCAGCAGACTCAATCAGCCCCAGCATTTT
>TRBD1|-|TRBV27|TRBJ2-7
CASSFGDWTGTRSEQYF
TGTGCCAGCAGTTTTGGGGACTGGACAGGGACCCGCTCCGAGCAGTACTTC
>TRBD1|-|TRBV7-9|TRBJ2-2
CASSSTGDAGELFF
TGTGCCAGCAGCTCGACAGGGGATGCCGGGGAGCTGTTTTTT
>-|-|TRBV5-1|TRBJ1-2
CASSLKADYNYGYTF
TGCGCCAGCAGCTTGAAGGCAGACTACAACTATGGCTACACCTTC
>-|-|TRBV15|TRBJ1-2
CATSRDRRGGLLGYTF
TGTGCCACCAGCAGAGATCGGCGGGGGGGACTCCTGGGCTACACCTTC
>TRBD2|-|TRBV5-1|TRBJ2-7
CASSLAPASGRFEQYF
TGCGCCAGCAGCTTGGCCCCGGCTAGCGGGAGGTTTGAGCAGTACTTC
>-|-|TRBV6-1|TRBJ2-3
CASSEALTDTQYF
TGTGCCAGCAGTGAAGCTCTCACAGATACGCAGTATTTT
>TRBD1|-|TRBV27|TRBJ1-1
CASSLQGGSNPFMNTEAFF
TGTGCCAGCAGTTTACAAGGGGGCTCCAATCCATTTATGAACACTGAAGCTTTCTTT
>TRBD2|-|TRBV10-3|TRBJ2-1
CAISDGGGTYNEQFF
TGTGCCATCAGTGACGGCGGGGGGACCTACAATGAGCAGTTCTTC
>TRBD1|once|TRBV4-2|TRBJ1-2
CASSQGTGDGYTF
TGTGCCAGCAGCCAAGGTACAGGGGATGGCTACACCTTC
>-|-|TRBV13|TRBJ2-1
CASSLPSYYYNEQFF
TGTGCCAGCAGTCTTCCGTCGTACTACTACAATGAGCAGTTCTTC
>-|once|TRBV7-2|TRBJ2-7
CASSSIGGPYEQYF
TGTGCCAGCAGCTCTATTGGGGGTCCCTACGAGCAGTACTTC
>-|-|TRBV21-1|TRBJ1-2
CARGSRAENGYTF
TGTGCCAGAGGCAGCAGGGCGGAGAATGGCTACACCTTC
>TRBD1|-|TRBV4-2|TRBJ1-3
CASSHRQGARSTIYF
TGTGCCAGCAGCCACCGACAGGGGGCTCGTTCGACCATATATTTT
>-|-|TRBV5-1|TRBJ2-5
CASSRGDYPTQETQYF
TGCGCCAGCAGCCGGGGAGACTACCCGACTCAAGAGACCCAGTACTTC
>-|-|TRBV19|TRBJ1-2
CVLFNRDYGYTF
TGTGTCTTATTCAATAGGGACTATGGCTACACCTTC
>-|-|TRBV27|TRBJ2-7
CASSLGSKQYF
TGTGCCAGCAGTTTAGGGAGTAAGCAGTACTTC
>TRBD1|-|TRBV6-5|TRBJ1-2
CASRADRVGGYTF
TGTGCCAGCAGAGCTGACAGGGTTGGTGGCTACACCTTC
>-|-|TRBV14|TRBJ1-2
CASSQAWGWSGYTF
TGTGCCAGCAGCCAAGCCTGGGGGTGGAGTGGCTACACCTTC
>TRBD1|-|TRBV6-1|TRBJ1-5
CASSRQGYNQPQHF
TGTGCCAGCAGTCGACAGGGTTACAATCAGCCCCAGCATTTT
>TRBD1|-|TRBV7-2|TRBJ1-1
CASRYTGTGAAEAFF
TGTGCCAGCAGGTACACCGGGACAGGGGCCGCTGAAGCTTTCTTT
>TRBD1|-|TRBV18|TRBJ1-4
CASSPPGQGGEKLFF
TGTGCCAGCTCACCACCAGGCCAGGGGGGTGAAAAACTGTTTTTT
>TRBD1|-|TRBV7-2|TRBJ1-6
CASSSRGRENSPLHF
TGTGCCAGCAGCTCTAGGGGGCGCGAGAATTCACCCCTCCACTTT
>-|-|TRBV5-1|TRBJ1-2
CASSQGTAAYRYTF
TGCGCCAGCAGCCAGGGGACGGCCGCCTATCGCTACACCTTC
>-|-|TRBV10-3|TRBJ1-6
CAIRTAYNSPLHF
TGTGCCATCAGGACAGCCTATAATTCACCCCTCCACTTT
>TRBD1|few|TRBV4-1|TRBJ1-4
CASSPLHRGPSTNEKLFF
TGCGCCAGCAGCCCTTTGCACAGGGGACCCTCAACTAATGAAAAACTGTTTTTT
>-|few|TRBV10-2|TRBJ1-5
CASQGYSNQPQHF
TGCGCCAGCCAGGGTTATAGCAATCAGCCCCAGCATTTT
>-|once|TRBV28|TRBJ2-3
CASSVPGLGDTQYF
TGTGCCAGCAGTGTGCCGGGGCTGGGAGATACGCAGTATTTT
>-|-|TRBV19|TRBJ2-1
CASSKRYEQFF
TGTGCCAGTAGTAAAAGGTATGAGCAGTTCTTC
>-|-|TRBV14|TRBJ2-3
CASSLAGTDTQYF
TGTGCCAGCAGCCTCGCGGGCACAGATACGCAGTATTTT
>-|-|TRBV6-5|TRBJ1-1
CASSPIRGETEAFF
TGTGCCAGCAGCCCCATTAGGGGGGAAACTGAAGCTTTCTTT
>-|-|TRBV5-4|TRBJ2-1
CASSGVEGEQFF
TGTGCCAGCAGCGGGGTTGAAGGAGAGCAGTTCTTC
>-|-|TRBV25-1|TRBJ2-5
CASSDRQSGYQETQYF
TGTGCCAGCAGTGATCGGCAATCCGGATACCAAGAGACCCAGTACTTC
>-|-|TRBV20-1|TRBJ2-7
CSARGVYF
TGCAGTGCTAGAGGGGTGTACTTC
>-|-|TRBV12-5|TRBJ2-1
CAVTPRYNEQFF
TGTGCCGTGACACCACGCTACAATGAGCAGTTCTTC
>-|-|TRBV6-1|TRBJ1-5
CASSEYRDQPQHF
TGTGCCAGCAGTGAATACAGGGATCAGCCCCAGCATTTT
>TRBD2|-|TRBV7-2|TRBJ2-3
CASSWSGSADTQYF
TGTGCCAGCAGCTGGAGCGGGAGTGCAGATACGCAGTATTTT
>-|-|TRBV9|TRBJ1-2
CASSVRQARDYGYTF
TGTGCCAGCAGCGTACGACAGGCCCGGGACTATGGCTACACCTTC
>-|-|TRBV19|TRBJ1-5
CASSIEYLSLSNQPQHF
TGTGCCAGTAGTATAGAGTACCTCTCCCTTAGCAATCAGCCCCAGCATTTT
>TRBD1|-|TRBV28|TRBJ2-7
CASRDRGRPYEQYF
TGTGCCAGCAGAGACAGGGGGAGGCCCTACGAGCAGTACTTC
>-|-|TRBV15|TRBJ2-1
CATSRDHTRRGPRDEQFF
TGTGCCACCAGCAGAGATCACACTCGCCGGGGCCCGAGGGATGAGCAGTTCTTC